The rows below give T cell receptor beta chains drawn from one sample of a study of T cell responses to AZD1222 COVID-19 vaccine. TCRdb's table, derived via immunoSEQ multiplex PCR, lists solely in-frame clones and lacks some. There are about 210,000 clones in the sample; 90% to 95% occur only once, and over 1.5% lies in the top ten. The source was peripheral blood, collected 28 days after the second dose of the MenACWY control vaccine. Source of these receptors: an adult who received the MenACWY meningococcal vaccine as a control. The CDR3 runs from the conserved cysteine through the conserved F or W. D genes are given only for firm matches. For some rows the clone size is stated as once, few or many, or as a class when expanded; others skip it.

clone size: -; J gene: TRBJ2-7; V gene: TRBV5-6; D gene: TRBD1; CDR3 protein: CASSPRQGLAYEQYF; CDR3 DNA: TGTGCCAGCAGCCCGAGACAGGGGCTAGCCTACGAGCAGTACTTC
clone size: -; J gene: TRBJ1-5; V gene: TRBV18; D gene: -; CDR3 protein: CASSPGPHNQPQHF; CDR3 DNA: TGTGCCAGCTCACCGGGACCGCACAATCAGCCCCAGCATTTT
clone size: -; J gene: TRBJ1-5; V gene: TRBV28; D gene: TRBD1; CDR3 protein: CASSPKPGTGGNQPQHF; CDR3 DNA: TGTGCCAGCAGTCCGAAACCCGGGACAGGAGGTAATCAGCCCCAGCATTTT
clone size: -; J gene: TRBJ2-7; V gene: TRBV6-5; D gene: TRBD2; CDR3 protein: CASSATSAGYEQYF; CDR3 DNA: TGTGCCAGCAGCGCGACTAGCGCTGGGTACGAGCAGTACTTC
clone size: once; J gene: TRBJ1-5; V gene: TRBV7-6; D gene: -; CDR3 protein: CASSKMSAGVSNQPQHF; CDR3 DNA: TGTGCCAGCAGCAAGATGTCTGCAGGGGTTAGCAATCAGCCCCAGCATTTT
clone size: -; J gene: TRBJ1-2; V gene: TRBV28; D gene: TRBD1; CDR3 protein: CASNTGTASNYGYTF; CDR3 DNA: TGTGCCAGCAACACCGGGACAGCCTCTAACTATGGCTACACCTTC
clone size: -; J gene: TRBJ2-6; V gene: TRBV7-8; D gene: TRBD1; CDR3 protein: CAVDRGRALSGANVLTF; CDR3 DNA: TGTGCCGTGGACAGGGGGCGAGCTTTAAGTGGGGCCAACGTCCTGACTTTC
clone size: -; J gene: TRBJ2-7; V gene: TRBV6-2/TRBV6-3; D gene: -; CDR3 protein: CASSYLFGQRSFYEQYF; CDR3 DNA: TGTGCCAGCAGTTACCTATTCGGACAGCGCTCCTTCTACGAGCAGTACTTC
clone size: -; J gene: TRBJ2-3; V gene: TRBV10-3; D gene: -; CDR3 protein: CAISESGSTDTQYF; CDR3 DNA: TGTGCCATCAGTGAAAGCGGGAGCACAGATACGCAGTATTTT
clone size: -; J gene: TRBJ1-2; V gene: TRBV6-1; D gene: -; CDR3 protein: CASSARTMPSNYGYTF; CDR3 DNA: TGTGCCAGCAGTGCGAGGACAATGCCCAGTAACTATGGCTACACCTTC
clone size: -; J gene: TRBJ2-2; V gene: TRBV3-1/TRBV3-2; D gene: TRBD2; CDR3 protein: CASSEKLAVTGELFF; CDR3 DNA: TGTGCCAGCAGCGAAAAACTAGCGGTCACCGGGGAGCTGTTTTTT
clone size: -; J gene: TRBJ2-7; V gene: TRBV24-1; D gene: -; CDR3 protein: CATSEGRSSYEQYF; CDR3 DNA: TGTGCCACCAGCGAGGGACGAAGCTCCTACGAGCAGTACTTC
clone size: -; J gene: TRBJ1-1; V gene: TRBV3-1/TRBV3-2; D gene: -; CDR3 protein: CASSQDGPMNTEAFF; CDR3 DNA: TGTGCCAGCAGCCAAGATGGACCAATGAACACTGAAGCTTTCTTT
clone size: -; J gene: TRBJ2-1; V gene: TRBV28; D gene: TRBD2; CDR3 protein: CASSLSGIRLAGNEQFF; CDR3 DNA: TGTGCCAGCAGTTTATCGGGAATTCGACTAGCGGGCAATGAGCAGTTCTTC
clone size: -; J gene: TRBJ1-2; V gene: TRBV5-1; D gene: TRBD1; CDR3 protein: CASSGGQGSYYGYTF; CDR3 DNA: TGCGCCAGCAGCGGAGGACAGGGAAGTTACTATGGCTACACCTTC
clone size: -; J gene: TRBJ2-1; V gene: TRBV24-1; D gene: -; CDR3 protein: CATSDKNNEQFF; CDR3 DNA: TGTGCCACCAGTGACAAGAACAATGAGCAGTTCTTC
clone size: once; J gene: TRBJ1-1; V gene: TRBV5-1; D gene: -; CDR3 protein: CASSLARESRSTEAFF; CDR3 DNA: TGCGCCAGCAGCTTGGCCCGAGAGTCGAGGAGCACTGAAGCTTTCTTT
clone size: -; J gene: TRBJ2-3; V gene: TRBV6-2/TRBV6-3; D gene: -; CDR3 protein: CASSHQTGFASTDTQYF; CDR3 DNA: TGTGCCAGCAGCCACCAGACAGGTTTCGCTAGCACAGATACGCAGTATTTT
clone size: -; J gene: TRBJ1-2; V gene: TRBV12-3/TRBV12-4; D gene: -; CDR3 protein: CASSLQGHYGYTF; CDR3 DNA: TGTGCCAGCAGTTTACAGGGACACTATGGCTACACCTTC
clone size: -; J gene: TRBJ1-3; V gene: TRBV11-3; D gene: TRBD1; CDR3 protein: CASSLDKRDRRVGFGNTIYF; CDR3 DNA: TGTGCCAGCAGCTTAGATAAGCGGGACAGGCGAGTCGGCTTTGGAAACACCATATATTTT
clone size: -; J gene: TRBJ2-1; V gene: TRBV29-1; D gene: TRBD2; CDR3 protein: CSMGASGSHNEQFF; CDR3 DNA: TGCAGCATGGGGGCTAGCGGGAGCCACAATGAGCAGTTCTTC
clone size: -; J gene: TRBJ1-2; V gene: TRBV7-2; D gene: TRBD1; CDR3 protein: CASSRTGERGYTF; CDR3 DNA: TGTGCCAGCAGCCGAACAGGGGAGCGAGGCTACACCTTC
clone size: -; J gene: TRBJ1-4; V gene: TRBV18; D gene: -; CDR3 protein: CASSPGGMGEKLFF; CDR3 DNA: TGTGCCAGCTCACCAGGGGGAATGGGTGAAAAACTGTTTTTT
clone size: -; J gene: TRBJ2-1; V gene: TRBV28; D gene: TRBD2; CDR3 protein: CASSQGTSGYNEQFF; CDR3 DNA: TGTGCCAGCAGTCAAGGGACTAGCGGCTACAATGAGCAGTTCTTC
clone size: -; J gene: TRBJ2-7; V gene: TRBV19; D gene: TRBD1; CDR3 protein: CASTTGQGGFYEQYF; CDR3 DNA: TGTGCCAGTACCACGGGACAGGGGGGCTTCTACGAGCAGTACTTC
clone size: -; J gene: TRBJ2-1; V gene: TRBV30; D gene: -; CDR3 protein: CAWSVYSPGYYNEQFF; CDR3 DNA: TGTGCCTGGAGTGTATATTCCCCAGGGTATTACAATGAGCAGTTCTTC
clone size: -; J gene: TRBJ1-2; V gene: TRBV2; D gene: -; CDR3 protein: CASRERDNNYGYTF; CDR3 DNA: TGTGCCAGCAGGGAACGGGACAACAACTATGGCTACACCTTC
clone size: -; J gene: TRBJ1-5; V gene: TRBV7-2; D gene: -; CDR3 protein: CASSSQTHSNQPQHF; CDR3 DNA: TGTGCCAGCAGCTCCCAGACACATAGCAATCAGCCCCAGCATTTT
clone size: -; J gene: TRBJ2-5; V gene: TRBV5-1; D gene: TRBD1; CDR3 protein: CASTDNRDRGPQETQYF; CDR3 DNA: TGCGCCAGCACCGATAATCGGGACAGGGGGCCTCAAGAGACCCAGTACTTC